The clone carrying this T cell receptor beta chain was detected only a few times. Its target is not known. Sequencing used immunoSEQ multiplex PCR; TCRdb keeps in-frame clones, though not all of them. The data hold 48,000 or so clones, with 60% to 85% observed a single time. CDR1 is MDHEN and CDR2 is SYDVKM in the germline V gene. There are 12 residues in the CDR3. Trimming shortened V by 7 bases and J by 3 bases, and 10 bases separated the two germline ends. The data derive from a study of T cells in localized non-small cell lung cancer. Whole-study findings and limits: Longer overall survival was associated with a higher density of T cells in the blood. Measurement of T cell clonality placed uninvolved adjacent lung highest, above the level in tumor. The appearance of a median around 57 of the top 100 tumor clones was seen in adjacent lung.

The chain employs TRBV28 and TRBJ2-7, with a possible D match to TRBD2 (5 bases). Specimen: peripheral blood, collected before any cancer treatment. This TCR was recovered from a man between 40 and 75 years old with stage I squamous cell lung carcinoma. The chain's CDR3 is CASTSTYYEQYF. CDR3 in DNA: TGTGCCAGCACTAGCACTTACTACGAGCAGTACTTC.